This TCR beta chain was sequenced during a study of blood T cell repertoires in COVID-19. Turning to the study itself: Researchers got acute and convalescent COVID-19 samples from the United States, Italy and Spain.

V trimming: 2 bases; J trimming: 3 bases; junction bases outside the gene matches: 1. The CDR3 loop spans 13 amino acids. Germline V lookup: CDR1 SGHTA, CDR2 FQGTGA. In the original analysis: Quantification of nucleated cells was approximated via reference gene primer amplification. TCRdb's copy holds only in-frame clones and misses some; the assay was immunoSEQ multiplex PCR. V, J and clone size reflect that table, while D and trimming were determined from the DNA. Of around 180,000 clones listed, 88% were seen once; the top ten hold roughly 24%. The TCR was taken from a man between 60 and 75 years old with acute or convalescent COVID-19. Sequencing input: peripheral blood. The rearrangement joins TRBV7-3 to TRBJ2-7; 7 bases line up with TRBD2. The CDR3 DNA reads as TGTGCCAGCAGCTTAGGACTAGGCTACGAGCAGTACTTC. It specifies CASSLGLGYEQYF.